This T cell receptor beta chain appears in the sequencing data of a study of early T cells in non-severe SARS-CoV-2 infection. Study overall: Sequencing of unsorted whole blood was done on bulk RNA, leaving chains unpaired. Study-wide results and caveats: Comparison of clonotypes with VDJdb favored anti-spike CD8 responses while missing private and CD4 specificities.

Attachment of unique molecular identifiers to individual cDNA molecules was performed. TCRdb passed the 5' RACE reads through MiXCR, listing each CDR3 protein once. The sample lists approximately 74,000 distinct CDR3 sequences; 11% to 15% were seen once. V trimming: 1 base; J trimming: 5 bases; junction bases outside the gene matches: 16. The CDR3 has 20 residues. Germline CDR1 reads SGHDN; CDR2 reads FVKESK. As concerns this clonotype: The antigen remains undetermined.

V and J are TRBV14 and TRBJ2-3, with 12 bases lining up with TRBD2. The clonotype was recovered from an adult who was a healthcare worker with PCR-confirmed SARS-CoV-2 infection or an uninfected control (not recorded which). The sample consisted of whole blood. The chain's CDR3 is CASSQAQASGGAPWGDTQYF. The CDR3 DNA is TGTGCCAGCAGCCAAGCCCAGGCTAGCGGGGGGGCCCCCTGGGGAGATACGCAGTATTTT. Full variable domain (rest looked up from reference TRBV14 and TRBJ2-3): EAGVTQFPSHSVIEKGQTVTLRCDPISGHDNLYWYRRVMGKEIKFLLHFVKESKQDESGMPNNRFLAERTGGTYSTLKVQPAELEDSGVYFCASSQAQASGGAPWGDTQYFGPGTRLTVL.